Below are 14 T cell receptor beta chains sequenced from a single sample in a study of CXCR3-negative and CXCR3-positive naive CD8 T cells. TRB cDNA libraries were made by UMI-labeled 5' RACE. TCRdb re-called the 5' RACE reads, yielding one record per CDR3 amino acid sequence without DNA. The sample table includes 50,000 to 75,000 distinct CDR3 sequences. The sequencing sample was made of naive CXCR3- CD8+ T cells from blood. Indicated subset: CD45RO-CCR7+CD27+CD95- naive CD8+ T cells lacking CXCR3 (TNR3-). These receptors all stem from a human donor in good health. Some clones in this sample may be carry-over from other donors' samples.

The genes are TRBV13 and TRBJ1-1. CDR1 is PRHDT, CDR2 FYEKMQ, per germline (reference sequence). The CDR3 runs 16 residues. The CDR3 is CASSLVSGQLNTEAFF.

The chain recombines TRBV5-1 with TRBJ1-2. Per the germline V gene, CDR1 is SGHRS and CDR2 is YFSETQ. This CDR3 is 14 amino acids long. The CDR3 loop reads CASSFGEANYGYTF.

The CDR3: CSADPGRSSYNEQFF. V gene TRBV20-1 combines with J gene TRBJ2-1; no DNA is available, so the TRBD1 call from TCRdb remains unchecked. This CDR3 spans 15 amino acids. Germline V gene sequence: CDR1 DFQATT, CDR2 SNEGSKA (reference sequence).

This chain links TRBV6-5 with TRBJ2-7; TCRdb's D gene call, TRBD2, goes unchecked for lack of DNA. The CDR3 totals 14 residues. CDR1 MNHEY and CDR2 SVGAGI come from the germline V gene. Here the CDR3 reads CASSSMRAVDEQYF.

The V and J genes are TRBV7-3 and TRBJ2-1; TCRdb's D call, TRBD2, is unchecked because there is no DNA. In germline, CDR1 is SGHTA, CDR2 FQGTGA. The CDR3 runs 12 residues. The CDR3 spells CASSLGRDEQFF.

The chain links TRBV9 to TRBJ2-7; TCRdb selects TRBD1, and the lack of DNA leaves this call unchecked. Germline V gives CDR1 SGDLS, CDR2 YYNGEE. The CDR3 covers 15 residues. Here the CDR3 reads CASSPAGTGFDEQYF. Full variable domain (outside the CDR3, taken from reference TRBV9 and TRBJ2-7): DSGVTQTPKHLITATGQRVTLRCSPRSGDLSVYWYQQSLDQGLQFLIQYYNGEERAKGNILERFSAQQFPDLHSELNLSSLELGDSALYFCASSPAGTGFDEQYFGPGTRLTVT.

V is TRBV27 and J is TRBJ2-7; TCRdb's assignment of TRBD1 cannot be checked, as there is no DNA. Germline V gene lookup returns CDR1 MNHEY and CDR2 SMNVEV (reference sequence). The CDR3 sequence is 13 residues long. CDR3 sequence reads: CASSPGPFYEQYF.

The chain couples TRBV20-1 to TRBJ2-5; TCRdb's assignment of TRBD1 cannot be checked, as there is no DNA. Per the germline V gene, CDR1 is DFQATT and CDR2 is SNEGSKA (reference sequence). The CDR3 runs to 14 residues. The CDR3 loop is CSARDRGASVTQYF.

J is TRBJ1-1 and V is TRBV7-3; the D call from TCRdb, TRBD1, cannot be confirmed without DNA. The CDR3 is made up of 19 amino acids. Germline lookup yields CDR1 SGHTA and CDR2 FQGTGA. The CDR3 loop is CASSFDGRGATVHKAEAFF.

The chain recombines TRBV5-1 with TRBJ2-1; TCRdb returns TRBD1, unconfirmable since there is no DNA. The V gene's germline CDR1 is SGHRS and CDR2 YFSETQ. There are 17 residues in the CDR3. The CDR3 sequence: CASSLAEQGAIIDEQFF.

V and J are TRBV5-1 and TRBJ2-7. CDR3 length: 13 residues. Per the germline V gene, CDR1 is SGHRS and CDR2 is YFSETQ. The CDR3 protein is CASTPDSPYEQYF.

The chain joins TRBV20-1 to TRBJ2-1; TCRdb gives TRBD2 as the D gene, but with no DNA this cannot be confirmed. There are 14 residues in the CDR3. The germline V gene has CDR1 DFQATT and CDR2 SNEGSKA (reference sequence). The CDR3 sequence: CSISSGRGGNEQFF.

The chain is built from TRBV7-9 and TRBJ2-7; absent DNA, TCRdb's TRBD2 call cannot be checked. The CDR3 is 16 amino acids. The germline V gene has CDR1 SEHNR and CDR2 FQNEAQ (reference sequence). The CDR3 spells CASSSMTSESSYEQYF.

This sequence joins TRBV12-3 or TRBV12-4 and TRBJ2-7. This CDR3 spans 13 amino acids. The CDR3 is CASSLVPRTEQYF.